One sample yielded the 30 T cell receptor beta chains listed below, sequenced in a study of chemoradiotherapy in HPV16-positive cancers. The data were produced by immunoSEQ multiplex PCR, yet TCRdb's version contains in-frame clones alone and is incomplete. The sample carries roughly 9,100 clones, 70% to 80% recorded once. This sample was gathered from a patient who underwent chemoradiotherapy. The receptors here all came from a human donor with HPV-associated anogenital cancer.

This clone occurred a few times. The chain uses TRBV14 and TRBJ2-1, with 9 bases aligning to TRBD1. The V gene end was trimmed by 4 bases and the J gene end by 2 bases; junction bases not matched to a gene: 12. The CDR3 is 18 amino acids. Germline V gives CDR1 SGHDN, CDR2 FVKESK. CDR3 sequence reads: CASSLQRPGQGPYNEQFF. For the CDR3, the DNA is TGTGCCAGCAGCCTCCAACGCCCGGGACAGGGACCCTACAATGAGCAGTTCTTC.

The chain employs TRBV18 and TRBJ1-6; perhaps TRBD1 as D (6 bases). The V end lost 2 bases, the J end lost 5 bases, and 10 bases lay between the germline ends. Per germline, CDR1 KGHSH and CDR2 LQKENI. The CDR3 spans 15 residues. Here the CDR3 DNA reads TGTGCCAGCTCACCAAACCAGGGGAATAATTCACCCCTCCACTTT. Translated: CASSPNQGNNSPLHF.

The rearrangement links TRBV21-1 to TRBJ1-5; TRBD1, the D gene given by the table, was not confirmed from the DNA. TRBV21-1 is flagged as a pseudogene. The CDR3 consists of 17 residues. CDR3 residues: CASSNVRQGPGNQPQHF. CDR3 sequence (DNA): TGTGCCAGCAGCAACGTGAGACAGGGCCCGGGCAATCAGCCCCAGCATTTT.

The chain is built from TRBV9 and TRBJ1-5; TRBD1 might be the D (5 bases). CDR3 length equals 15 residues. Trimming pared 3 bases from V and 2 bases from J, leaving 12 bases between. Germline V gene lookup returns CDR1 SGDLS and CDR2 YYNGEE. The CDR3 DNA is TGTGCCAGCAGCGAGGGGAGTTCTGGCAATCAGCCCCAGCATTTT. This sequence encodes CASSEGSSGNQPQHF. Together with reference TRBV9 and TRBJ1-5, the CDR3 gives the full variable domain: DSGVTQTPKHLITATGQRVTLRCSPRSGDLSVYWYQQSLDQGLQFLIQYYNGEERAKGNILERFSAQQFPDLHSELNLSSLELGDSALYFCASSEGSSGNQPQHFGDGTRLSIL.

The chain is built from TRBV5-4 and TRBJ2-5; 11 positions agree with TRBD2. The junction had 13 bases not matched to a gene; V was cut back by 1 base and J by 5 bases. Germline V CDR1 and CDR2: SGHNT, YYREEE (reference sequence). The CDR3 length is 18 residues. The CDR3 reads CASSLSVASGGPGETQYF. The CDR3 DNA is TGTGCCAGCAGCTTGTCTGTGGCTAGCGGGGGGCCGGGGGAGACCCAGTACTTC.

The CDR3 reads CASSLIAGTPDTQYF. In nucleotides, the CDR3 is TGTGCCAGCAGCTTAATCGCAGGGACCCCCGATACGCAGTATTTT. The J gene is TRBJ2-3, the V gene TRBV7-3; D might be TRBD1 or TRBD2, each matching 5 bases. Per germline, CDR1 SGHTA and CDR2 FQGTGA. V lost 1 base, J lost 6 bases, and 14 bases lay in between. The CDR3 spans 15 residues.

The CDR3, as DNA: TGTGCCAGCAGCCTTTGGGGCGGGACAGCAGGAGAGACCCAGTACTTC. Amino acids: CASSLWGGTAGETQYF. The chain is built from TRBV5-8 and TRBJ2-5; a possible D gene is TRBD1 (7 bases). The CDR3 has 16 residues. Germline V gene sequence: CDR1 SGHTS, CDR2 YDEGEE. Deletions cut 4 bases from V and 4 bases from J, with 20 bases between.

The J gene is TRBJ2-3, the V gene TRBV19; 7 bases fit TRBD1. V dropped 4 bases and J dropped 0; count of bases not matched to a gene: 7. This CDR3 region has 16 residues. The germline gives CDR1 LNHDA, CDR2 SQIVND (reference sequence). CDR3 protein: CASSNRGHTSTDTQYF. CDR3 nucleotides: TGTGCCAGTAGTAACAGGGGCCATACTAGCACAGATACGCAGTATTTT. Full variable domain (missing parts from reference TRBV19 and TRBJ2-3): DGGITQSPKYLFRKEGQNVTLSCEQNLNHDAMYWYRQDPGQGLRLIYYSQIVNDFQKGDIAEGYSVSREKKESFPLTVTSAQKNPTAFYLCASSNRGHTSTDTQYFGPGTRLTVL.

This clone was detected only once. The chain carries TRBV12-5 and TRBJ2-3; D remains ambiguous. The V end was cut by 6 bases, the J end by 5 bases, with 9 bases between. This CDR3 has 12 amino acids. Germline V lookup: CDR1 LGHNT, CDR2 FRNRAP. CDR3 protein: CASGSSRDTQYF. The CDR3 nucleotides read TGTGCTAGTGGCTCCAGTCGAGATACGCAGTATTTT.

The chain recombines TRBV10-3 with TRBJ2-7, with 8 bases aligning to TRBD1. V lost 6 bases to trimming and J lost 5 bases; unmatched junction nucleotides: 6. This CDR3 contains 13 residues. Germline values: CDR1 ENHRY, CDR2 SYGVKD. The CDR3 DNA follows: TGTGCCATCAGGGAGACAGGGGTCGACGAGCAGTACTTC. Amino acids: CAIRETGVDEQYF.

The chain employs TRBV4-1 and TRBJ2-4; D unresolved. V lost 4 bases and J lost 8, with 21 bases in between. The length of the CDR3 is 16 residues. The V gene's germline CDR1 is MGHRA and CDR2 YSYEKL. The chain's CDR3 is CASSPFHSPAWDIQYF. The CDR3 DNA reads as TGCGCCAGCAGCCCTTTCCACTCACCGGCTTGGGACATTCAGTACTTC.

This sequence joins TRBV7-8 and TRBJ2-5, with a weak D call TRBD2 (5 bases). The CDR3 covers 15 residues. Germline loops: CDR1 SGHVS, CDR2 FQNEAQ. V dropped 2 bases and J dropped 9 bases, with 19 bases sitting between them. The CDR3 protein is CASSLSETTLLAQYF. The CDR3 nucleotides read TGTGCCAGCAGCTTATCTGAGACTACTCTTCTAGCCCAGTACTTC.

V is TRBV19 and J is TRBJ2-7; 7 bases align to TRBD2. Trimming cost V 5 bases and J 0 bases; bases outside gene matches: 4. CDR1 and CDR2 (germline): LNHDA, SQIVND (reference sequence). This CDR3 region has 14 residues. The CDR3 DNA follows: TGTGCCAGTAGTCCCGGGGGGAGCTCCTACGAGCAGTACTTC. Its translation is CASSPGGSSYEQYF.

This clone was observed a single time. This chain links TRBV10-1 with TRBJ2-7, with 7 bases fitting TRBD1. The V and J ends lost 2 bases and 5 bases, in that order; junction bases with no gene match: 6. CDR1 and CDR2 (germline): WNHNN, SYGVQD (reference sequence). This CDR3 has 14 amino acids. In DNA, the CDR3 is TGCGCCAGCAGTGAGAAAGCAGGGGGTAACGAGCAGTACTTC. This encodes CASSEKAGGNEQYF.

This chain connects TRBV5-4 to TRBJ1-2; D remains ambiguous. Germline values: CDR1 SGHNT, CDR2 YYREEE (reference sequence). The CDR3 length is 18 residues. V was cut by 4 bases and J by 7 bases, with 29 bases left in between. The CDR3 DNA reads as TGTGCCAGCAGCCCCGACACTCAAATGAGCTTGGGGAAAGGTGGCTACACCTTC. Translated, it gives CASSPDTQMSLGKGGYTF.

CDR3 protein: CASSLGQGDYNEQFF. The CDR3 bases are TGTGCCAGCAGCCTAGGACAGGGGGACTACAATGAGCAGTTCTTC. The chain links TRBV7-6 to TRBJ2-1; TRBD1 agrees at 10 bases. CDR1 SGHVS and CDR2 FNYEAQ come from the germline V gene. The CDR3 length is 15 residues. V was clipped by 5 bases and J by 3 bases; unmatched bases: 4.

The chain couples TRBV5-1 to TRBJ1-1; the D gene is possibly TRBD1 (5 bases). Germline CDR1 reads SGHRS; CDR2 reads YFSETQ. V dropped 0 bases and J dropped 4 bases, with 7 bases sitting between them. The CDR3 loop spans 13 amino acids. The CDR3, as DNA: TGCGCCAGCAGCTTGGATAGGGGCACTGAAGCTTTCTTT. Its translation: CASSLDRGTEAFF.

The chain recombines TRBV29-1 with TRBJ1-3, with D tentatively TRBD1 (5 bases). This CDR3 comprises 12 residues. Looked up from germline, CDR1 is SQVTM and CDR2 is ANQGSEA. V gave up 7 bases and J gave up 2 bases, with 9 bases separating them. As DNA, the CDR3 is TGCAGCGGTCGGACAACTGGAAACACCATATATTTT. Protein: CSGRTTGNTIYF. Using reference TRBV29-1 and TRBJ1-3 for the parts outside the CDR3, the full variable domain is SAVISQKPSRDICQRGTSLTIQCQVDSQVTMMFWYRQQPGQSLTLIATANQGSEATYESGFVIDKFPISRPNLTFSTLTVSNMSPEDSSIYLCSGRTTGNTIYFGEGSWLTVV.

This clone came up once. CDR3 protein: CASSERGGVTDTQYF. The CDR3 DNA reads TGTGCCAGCAGCGAGCGGGGGGGCGTCACAGATACGCAGTATTTT. The genes are TRBV7-9 and TRBJ2-3, with 10 bases that match TRBD2. This CDR3 has 15 amino acids. The ends lost 5 bases at V and 2 bases at J; junction bases unmatched: 4. CDR1 and CDR2 from the germline V gene are SEHNR and FQNEAQ (reference sequence).

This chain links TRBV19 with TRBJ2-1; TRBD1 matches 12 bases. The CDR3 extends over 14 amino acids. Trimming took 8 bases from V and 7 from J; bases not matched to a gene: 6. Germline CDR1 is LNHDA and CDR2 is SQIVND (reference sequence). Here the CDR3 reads CASRRDRGQNEQFF. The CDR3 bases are TGTGCCAGTCGGAGGGACAGGGGGCAAAATGAGCAGTTCTTC.

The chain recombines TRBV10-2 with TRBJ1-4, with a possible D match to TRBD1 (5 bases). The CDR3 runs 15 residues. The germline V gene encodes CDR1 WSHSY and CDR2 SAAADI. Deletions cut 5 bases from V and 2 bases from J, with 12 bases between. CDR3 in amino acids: CASSLRQITNEKLFF. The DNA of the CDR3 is TGCGCCAGCAGTTTACGACAGATCACTAATGAAAAACTGTTTTTT.

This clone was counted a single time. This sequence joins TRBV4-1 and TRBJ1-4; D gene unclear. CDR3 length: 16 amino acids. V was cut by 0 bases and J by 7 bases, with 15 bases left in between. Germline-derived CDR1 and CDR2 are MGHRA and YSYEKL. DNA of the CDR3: TGCGCCAGCAGCCAAGACTGGACGCAGAGCTTTGAAAAACTGTTTTTT. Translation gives CASSQDWTQSFEKLFF.

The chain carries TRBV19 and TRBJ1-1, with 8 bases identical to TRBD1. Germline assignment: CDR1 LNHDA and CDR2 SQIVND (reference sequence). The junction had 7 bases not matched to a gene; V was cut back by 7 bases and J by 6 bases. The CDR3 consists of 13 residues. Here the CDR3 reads CASTPDRAAEAFF. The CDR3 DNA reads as TGTGCCAGTACCCCGGACAGGGCCGCTGAAGCTTTCTTT.

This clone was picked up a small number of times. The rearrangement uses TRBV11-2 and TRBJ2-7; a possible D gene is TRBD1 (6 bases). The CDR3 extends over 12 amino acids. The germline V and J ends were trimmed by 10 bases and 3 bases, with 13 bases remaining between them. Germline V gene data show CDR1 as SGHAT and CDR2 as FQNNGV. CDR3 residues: CATLRDNYEQYF. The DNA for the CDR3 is TGTGCCACCCTCCGGGACAACTACGAGCAGTACTTC. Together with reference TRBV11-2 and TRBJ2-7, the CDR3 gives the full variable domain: EAGVAQSPRYKIIEKRQSVAFWCNPISGHATLYWYQQILGQGPKLLIQFQNNGVVDDSQLPKDRFSAERLKGVDSTLKIQPAKLEDSAVYLCATLRDNYEQYFGPGTRLTVT.

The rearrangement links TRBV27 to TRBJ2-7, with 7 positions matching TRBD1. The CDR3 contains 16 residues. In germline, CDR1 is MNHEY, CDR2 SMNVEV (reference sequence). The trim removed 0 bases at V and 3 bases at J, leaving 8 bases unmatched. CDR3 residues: CASSLSGTVVNYEQYF. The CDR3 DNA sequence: TGTGCCAGCAGTTTATCCGGGACAGTAGTAAACTACGAGCAGTACTTC.

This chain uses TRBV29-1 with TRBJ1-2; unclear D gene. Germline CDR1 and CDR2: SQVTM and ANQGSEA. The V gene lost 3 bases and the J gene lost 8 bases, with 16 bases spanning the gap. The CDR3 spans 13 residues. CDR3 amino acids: CSVDGLGYQGYTF. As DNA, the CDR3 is TGCAGCGTTGATGGGTTGGGATATCAAGGCTACACCTTC. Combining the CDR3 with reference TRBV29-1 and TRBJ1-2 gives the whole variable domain SAVISQKPSRDICQRGTSLTIQCQVDSQVTMMFWYRQQPGQSLTLIATANQGSEATYESGFVIDKFPISRPNLTFSTLTVSNMSPEDSSIYLCSVDGLGYQGYTFGSGTRLTVV.

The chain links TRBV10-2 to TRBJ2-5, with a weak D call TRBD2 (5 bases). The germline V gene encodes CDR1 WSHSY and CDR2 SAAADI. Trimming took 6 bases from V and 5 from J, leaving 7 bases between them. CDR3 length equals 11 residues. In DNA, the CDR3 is TGCGCCAGCAGCAGAGGGGAGACCCAGTACTTC. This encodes CASSRGETQYF.

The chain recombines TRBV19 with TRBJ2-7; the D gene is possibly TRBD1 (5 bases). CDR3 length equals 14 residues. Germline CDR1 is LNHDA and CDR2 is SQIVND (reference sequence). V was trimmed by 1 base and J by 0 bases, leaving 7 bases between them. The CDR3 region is CASSIGTSSYEQYF. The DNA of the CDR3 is TGTGCCAGTAGTATAGGGACATCCTCCTACGAGCAGTACTTC. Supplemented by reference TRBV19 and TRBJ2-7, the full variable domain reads DGGITQSPKYLFRKEGQNVTLSCEQNLNHDAMYWYRQDPGQGLRLIYYSQIVNDFQKGDIAEGYSVSREKKESFPLTVTSAQKNPTAFYLCASSIGTSSYEQYFGPGTRLTVT.

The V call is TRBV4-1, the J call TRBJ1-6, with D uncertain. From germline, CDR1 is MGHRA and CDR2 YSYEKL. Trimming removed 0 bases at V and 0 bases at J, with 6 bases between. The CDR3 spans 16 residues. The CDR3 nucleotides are TGCGCCAGCAGCCAAGATTCATTCTCCTATAATTCACCCCTCCACTTT. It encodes CASSQDSFSYNSPLHF.

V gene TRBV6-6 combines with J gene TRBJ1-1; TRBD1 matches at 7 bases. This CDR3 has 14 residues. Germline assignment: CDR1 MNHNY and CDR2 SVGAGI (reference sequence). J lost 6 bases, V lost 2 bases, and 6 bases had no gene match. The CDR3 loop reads CASSYKQTGAEAFF. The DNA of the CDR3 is TGTGCCAGCAGTTACAAACAAACAGGGGCTGAAGCTTTCTTT.